This T cell receptor beta chain is from a study of T cells in Graves' hyperthyroidism and ophthalmopathy. Overall study results and limits: Blood also contained most expanded thyroid clonotypes above 0.001.

Graves' hyperthyroidism is called stable when ophthalmopathy does not progress within 18 months. Recently diagnosed hyperthyroidism of less than 2 months' duration affected patients aged 18 to 65. This clonotype was counted at least ten times. Antigen: not known. The CDR3 runs 15 residues. Trimming left V 1 base short and J 1 base short, with 8 bases between. There were TCR beta CDR3 regions amplified from RNA transcripts. An initial round of RT-PCR targeting the TCR CDR3 relied on the HTBI primer set. One entry per CDR3 protein results from TCRdb running MiXCR on the multiplex PCR reads. The repertoire has about 720,000 distinct CDR3 sequences, around 17% of them found once; the top ten carry under 8.5%.

The receptor's source is a man aged 18 to 35 with Graves' hyperthyroidism. The source material was blood. This chain uses TRBV12-3 or TRBV12-4 with TRBJ1-5; D call uncertain. CDR3: CASSLVGQSNQPQHF. DNA of the CDR3: TGTGCCAGCAGTTTAGTCGGCCAAAGCAATCAGCCCCAGCATTTT.